This T cell receptor beta chain comes out of a study of brain T cells in children with intractable seizures. Findings and limits, study-wide: Absence of clones before surgery may stem from lower sequencing depth.

Clones were read by immunoSEQ multiplex PCR, and TCRdb kept only the in-frame ones, dropping some. The top ten clones hold 3.8% of a sample with approximately 110,000 clones, 90% to 95% of them seen once. Trimming left V 0 bases short and J 1 base short, with 14 bases between. CDR1 is SGHVS, CDR2 FNYEAQ, per germline. This CDR3 has 17 residues. A note on this clone: Antigen unknown.

The chain is built from TRBV7-6 and TRBJ2-3; weak D call: TRBD2 (5 bases). The sequencing used peripheral blood, collected at surgery. The receptor was derived from a boy younger than two with hemimegalencephaly and intractable seizures. The CDR3, as DNA: TGTGCCAGCAGCTTAGCGATGGGCGGAGGCGGCACAGATACGCAGTATTTT. This encodes CASSLAMGGGGTDTQYF.